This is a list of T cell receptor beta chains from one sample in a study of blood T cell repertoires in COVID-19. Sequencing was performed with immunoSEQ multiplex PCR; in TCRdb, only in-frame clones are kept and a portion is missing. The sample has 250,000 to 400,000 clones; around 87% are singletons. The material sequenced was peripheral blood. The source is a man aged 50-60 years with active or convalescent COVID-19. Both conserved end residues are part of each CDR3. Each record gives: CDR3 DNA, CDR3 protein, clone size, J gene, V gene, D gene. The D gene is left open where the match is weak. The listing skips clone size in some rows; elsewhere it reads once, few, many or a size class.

cdr3_nt: TGTGCCAGCAGTGACCAAGGAAGGGGCCGGCATTTT
cdr3_aa: CASSDQGRGRHF
clone_size: NA
j_call: TRBJ1-5
v_call: TRBV6-1
d_call: NA

cdr3_nt: TGTGCCAGCAGGCGACAGGAAAAACTGTTTTTT
cdr3_aa: CASRRQEKLFF
clone_size: NA
j_call: TRBJ1-4
v_call: TRBV2
d_call: NA

cdr3_nt: TGTGCCAGCAGCCAAGGGACAGCTTCCAATGAAAAACTGTTTTTT
cdr3_aa: CASSQGTASNEKLFF
clone_size: NA
j_call: TRBJ1-4
v_call: TRBV3-1/TRBV3-2
d_call: NA

cdr3_nt: TGTGCCATCTCGGAGACCTACGAGCAGTACTTC
cdr3_aa: CAISETYEQYF
clone_size: NA
j_call: TRBJ2-7
v_call: TRBV6-5
d_call: NA

cdr3_nt: TGTGCCAGCAGTTCATCGGACATGGGCTACACCTTC
cdr3_aa: CASSSSDMGYTF
clone_size: NA
j_call: TRBJ1-2
v_call: TRBV28
d_call: NA

cdr3_nt: TGTGCCAGCAGTATAACAGGATCTGGAAACACCATATATTTT
cdr3_aa: CASSITGSGNTIYF
clone_size: NA
j_call: TRBJ1-3
v_call: TRBV4-2
d_call: NA

cdr3_nt: TGCGCCAGCTCCCCGATGAGCTCCTATAATTCACCCCTCCACTTT
cdr3_aa: CASSPMSSYNSPLHF
clone_size: NA
j_call: TRBJ1-6
v_call: TRBV5-1
d_call: NA

cdr3_nt: TGTGCCAGCAGTTTCATAGGGGGCGCTGGGGAAAAACTGTTTTTT
cdr3_aa: CASSFIGGAGEKLFF
clone_size: NA
j_call: TRBJ1-4
v_call: TRBV2
d_call: TRBD1

cdr3_nt: TGTGCCAGCAGATCCCGCAACAACTACGAGCAGTACTTC
cdr3_aa: CASRSRNNYEQYF
clone_size: NA
j_call: TRBJ2-7
v_call: TRBV5-6
d_call: NA

cdr3_nt: TGCAGTGCTAGTAGGGGCGGCGCTGGCTACGAGCAGTACTTC
cdr3_aa: CSASRGGAGYEQYF
clone_size: once
j_call: TRBJ2-7
v_call: TRBV20-1
d_call: NA

cdr3_nt: TGTGCCAGCAGACCTGCTGACAGACCCCAAAACACCATATATTTT
cdr3_aa: CASRPADRPQNTIYF
clone_size: once
j_call: TRBJ1-3
v_call: TRBV28
d_call: NA

cdr3_nt: TGCAGTGCTAGTACGGAGGGGAACATTCAGTACTTC
cdr3_aa: CSASTEGNIQYF
clone_size: NA
j_call: TRBJ2-4
v_call: TRBV20-1
d_call: NA

cdr3_nt: TGTGCCAGCTCACGAGGAGGGGAGAATGAAAAACTGTTTTTT
cdr3_aa: CASSRGGENEKLFF
clone_size: NA
j_call: TRBJ1-4
v_call: TRBV18
d_call: NA

cdr3_nt: TGTGCCAGCAGCTCCGGACTAGAGGGTTCACAAGAGACCCAGTACTTC
cdr3_aa: CASSSGLEGSQETQYF
clone_size: NA
j_call: TRBJ2-5
v_call: TRBV11-3
d_call: TRBD2

cdr3_nt: TGTGCCAGCAGCTTAGGGACAAGCTATGGCTACACCTTC
cdr3_aa: CASSLGTSYGYTF
clone_size: NA
j_call: TRBJ1-2
v_call: TRBV11-2
d_call: NA

cdr3_nt: TGTGCCAGCAGCTTGGGGCAGAGCAATCAGCCCCAGCATTTT
cdr3_aa: CASSLGQSNQPQHF
clone_size: NA
j_call: TRBJ1-5
v_call: TRBV7-8
d_call: NA

cdr3_nt: TGTGCCAGCTCAGTGAGACAGGGGGCAAACTATGGCTACACCTTC
cdr3_aa: CASSVRQGANYGYTF
clone_size: NA
j_call: TRBJ1-2
v_call: TRBV18
d_call: TRBD1

cdr3_nt: TGTGCCAGCAGCTTAGCTAGGACAGGGGGCTACTATGGCTACACCTTC
cdr3_aa: CASSLARTGGYYGYTF
clone_size: NA
j_call: TRBJ1-2
v_call: TRBV7-2
d_call: TRBD1

cdr3_nt: TGTGCCAGCAGTTATTTGGGGGCGCTGGGCACAGATACGCAGTATTTT
cdr3_aa: CASSYLGALGTDTQYF
clone_size: NA
j_call: TRBJ2-3
v_call: TRBV6-5
d_call: NA

cdr3_nt: TGTGCCAGTAGTATCGGGGGAACTCAGCCCCAGCATTTT
cdr3_aa: CASSIGGTQPQHF
clone_size: NA
j_call: TRBJ1-5
v_call: TRBV19
d_call: NA

cdr3_nt: TGCGCCAGCAGCGCAGAAGCAACTAATGAAAAACTGTTTTTT
cdr3_aa: CASSAEATNEKLFF
clone_size: NA
j_call: TRBJ1-4
v_call: TRBV5-1
d_call: NA

cdr3_nt: TGCGCCAGCAGTCCTGACGGCGCGGGGGCCCAGCATTTT
cdr3_aa: CASSPDGAGAQHF
clone_size: NA
j_call: TRBJ1-5
v_call: TRBV5-1
d_call: NA

cdr3_nt: TGTGCCAGCAGTTTCCCGACATCCAGACCTCCCTACTATGGCTACACCTTC
cdr3_aa: CASSFPTSRPPYYGYTF
clone_size: NA
j_call: TRBJ1-2
v_call: TRBV28
d_call: NA

cdr3_nt: TGTGCCAGCAGTTATCGGCAGGTCTACACCGGGGAGCTGTTTTTT
cdr3_aa: CASSYRQVYTGELFF
clone_size: once
j_call: TRBJ2-2
v_call: TRBV6-5
d_call: NA

cdr3_nt: TGTGCCAGCAGTCTCCTCCACGAGCAGTACTTC
cdr3_aa: CASSLLHEQYF
clone_size: NA
j_call: TRBJ2-7
v_call: TRBV7-2
d_call: NA

cdr3_nt: TGTGCCAGCAGTGCCTTTAGCGGGGGCCCCCACAATGAGCAGTTCTTC
cdr3_aa: CASSAFSGGPHNEQFF
clone_size: NA
j_call: TRBJ2-1
v_call: TRBV2
d_call: TRBD2

cdr3_nt: TGTGCCAGCAGCCCCGGGGGGACAGGGACGGACACTGAAGCTTTCTTT
cdr3_aa: CASSPGGTGTDTEAFF
clone_size: NA
j_call: TRBJ1-1
v_call: TRBV28
d_call: TRBD1

cdr3_nt: TGTGCCTGGAACATGCTGACCGGGGAGCTGTTTTTT
cdr3_aa: CAWNMLTGELFF
clone_size: NA
j_call: TRBJ2-2
v_call: TRBV30
d_call: NA

cdr3_nt: TGTGCCAGCAGCGTAGGTACAGGGGATAAAGCTTTCTTT
cdr3_aa: CASSVGTGDKAFF
clone_size: NA
j_call: TRBJ1-1
v_call: TRBV9
d_call: TRBD1

cdr3_nt: TGCAGCCCGAAACTCAGGGGCGTCAACAATGAGCAGTTCTTC
cdr3_aa: CSPKLRGVNNEQFF
clone_size: NA
j_call: TRBJ2-1
v_call: TRBV29-1
d_call: NA

cdr3_nt: TGTGCCAGCAGCCCGGAGGCAGGGAGGGGGTACGGTGAAGCTTTCTTT
cdr3_aa: CASSPEAGRGYGEAFF
clone_size: NA
j_call: TRBJ1-1
v_call: TRBV7-3
d_call: NA

cdr3_nt: TGTGCCAGCAGACAGGACCTGAACACTGAAGCTTTCTTT
cdr3_aa: CASRQDLNTEAFF
clone_size: NA
j_call: TRBJ1-1
v_call: TRBV14
d_call: NA

cdr3_nt: TGTGCCAGCAGCTTCGGGACGGCGGGAGGTGAAGCTTTCTTT
cdr3_aa: CASSFGTAGGEAFF
clone_size: few
j_call: TRBJ1-1
v_call: TRBV11-3
d_call: NA

cdr3_nt: TGCGCCAGCAGCCCCGACCCGCTAGCGGGGGACAATGAGCAGTTCTTC
cdr3_aa: CASSPDPLAGDNEQFF
clone_size: NA
j_call: TRBJ2-1
v_call: TRBV5-1
d_call: TRBD2

cdr3_nt: TGTGCCATCTCTAGCGGCTTTAACACCGGGGAGCTGTTTTTT
cdr3_aa: CAISSGFNTGELFF
clone_size: few
j_call: TRBJ2-2
v_call: TRBV10-3
d_call: TRBD2

cdr3_nt: TGTGCCAGCAGCGTAGATTCAGGGTTCGGAAACACCATATATTTT
cdr3_aa: CASSVDSGFGNTIYF
clone_size: NA
j_call: TRBJ1-3
v_call: TRBV9
d_call: NA

cdr3_nt: TGTGCCAGCACCTCTTGGGGGCAGTCCTACGAGCAGTACTTC
cdr3_aa: CASTSWGQSYEQYF
clone_size: NA
j_call: TRBJ2-7
v_call: TRBV28
d_call: NA